This entry lists 8 T cell receptor beta chains sequenced from one sample in a study of T cell clonality in common variable immunodeficiency. These receptors are not linked to any known antigen. Study-level findings and limits: Reportedly, TCR beta sequences from common variable immunodeficiency showed fewer deletions and N-nucleotide insertions.

Produced via immunoSEQ multiplex PCR; TCRdb's table is partial and in-frame only. The sample shows approximately 18,000 clones, none of them appearing just once. Sequencing was done on a sample of peripheral blood mononuclear cells. The receptors come from a human donor with common variable immunodeficiency.

Only a few counts were recorded for this clone. Read data end 3 residues before the CDR3 end; the end is taken from the germline J gene. This chain joins TRBV7-3 and TRBJ2-1; 8 bases align to TRBD2. CDR3 length: 15 residues. Germline assignment: CDR1 SGHTA and CDR2 FQGTGA. With V trimmed by 4 bases and J by 7 bases, 9 bases remained unmatched. The part of the CDR3 DNA that was read is TGTGCCAGCAGCTCAAACAGCGGGAGTAGGAATGAG. Translation gives CASSSNSGSRNE. The full CDR3 protein reads CASSSNSGSRNEQFF.

The table lists this clone with many counts. The read terminates 3 residues ahead of where the CDR3 ends, so the germline J gene completes it. The chain recombines TRBV20-1 with TRBJ2-3, with 7 positions matching TRBD2. V lost 0 bases, J lost 4 bases, and 7 bases stayed unmatched. This CDR3 contains 15 residues. The germline CDR1 and CDR2 sequences are DFQATT and SNEGSKA (reference sequence). The part of the CDR3 DNA that was read is TGCAGTGCTAGAGATTTAGTCCTAGCGGCAGATACG. Its translation is CSARDLVLAADT. The entire CDR3 is CSARDLVLAADTQYF.

This clone was seen at least ten times. The read is 3 residues too short to cover the CDR3 end, so that end is filled in from the germline J gene. This chain connects TRBV7-2 to TRBJ2-1; 10 nucleotides align to TRBD1. Germline V gene lookup returns CDR1 SGHTA and CDR2 FQGNSA. The CDR3 runs to 13 residues. V shed 4 bases and J 8 bases; nucleotides not matched to a gene: 2. The CDR3 sequence is CASSWDRGYEQFF. The covered CDR3 bases are TGTGCCAGCAGCTGGGACAGGGGCTATGAG.

At least ten counts were recorded for this clone. The read halts 3 residues ahead of the CDR3 end, with the missing end drawn from the germline J gene. The J gene is TRBJ2-5, the V gene TRBV6-2 or TRBV6-3; 7 bases align to TRBD2. The V segment lost 1 base and the J segment 5 bases; nucleotides outside the gene matches: 1. CDR3 length: 13 residues. Germline CDR1 and CDR2: MNHEY and SVGEGT. The CDR3: CASSYWGGETQYF. CDR3 DNA, as far as it was read: TGTGCCAGCAGTTACTGGGGGGGGGAGACC.

This clone was seen a handful of times. Sequencing ends 3 residues short of the CDR3 end; the germline J gene provides the rest. The chain links TRBV11-2 to TRBJ1-1, with 8 bases identical to TRBD1. Germline lookup yields CDR1 SGHAT and CDR2 FQNNGV. The CDR3 has 12 residues. The sequenced part of the CDR3 DNA is TGTGCCAGCAGCTTAGGACAGGGGACG. Protein product: CASSLGQGT. The whole CDR3 is CASSLGQGTAFF.

Ten or more counts support this clone. The sequenced fragment ends 3 residues before the CDR3 boundary, so the rest is inferred from the germline J gene. The J gene is TRBJ2-1, the V gene TRBV5-1; 7 nucleotides line up with TRBD1. The CDR3 has 14 residues. Unmatched junction bases numbered 2, after V lost 5 bases and J lost 0 bases. Germline V CDR1 and CDR2: SGHRS, YFSETQ. The sequenced CDR3 bases are TGCGCCAGCAGTAGGGACAGCTCCTACAATGAG. This sequence encodes CASSRDSSYNE. The full-length CDR3 reads as CASSRDSSYNEQFF. Combining the CDR3 with reference TRBV5-1 and TRBJ2-1 gives the whole variable domain KAGVTQTPRYLIKTRGQQVTLSCSPISGHRSVSWYQQTPGQGLQFLFEYFSETQRNKGNFPGRFSGRQFSNSRSEMNVSTLELGDSALYLCASSRDSSYNEQFFGPGTRLTVL.

This clone has only a few counts. The CDR3 is cut off 3 residues early in the read; its end comes from the germline J gene. V usage is TRBV7-7 and J usage is TRBJ2-1, with D possibly being TRBD1 (5 bases). The CDR3 runs 16 residues. Trimming took off 2 bases at V and 2 bases at J, with 13 bases between the two ends. The germline V gene has CDR1 SSHAT and CDR2 FNYEAQ (reference sequence). CDR3 DNA, as far as it was read: TGTGCCAGCAGCTTAAATAGGGGAATCCCCTACAATGAG. Its protein product is CASSLNRGIPYNE. The whole CDR3 reads CASSLNRGIPYNEQFF. Drawing the rest from reference TRBV7-7 and TRBJ2-1, the complete variable domain is GAGVSQSPRYKVTKRGQDVTLRCDPISSHATLYWYQQALGQGPEFLTYFNYEAQPDKSGLPSDRFSAERPEGSISTLTIQRTEQRDSAMYRCASSLNRGIPYNEQFFGPGTRLTVL.

This clone was seen a handful of times. The CDR3 DNA, read in part, is TGTGCCAGTAACAAAGGGGCCGCGAATAGCAATCAGCCC. This sequence encodes CASNKGAANSNQP. The whole CDR3 reads CASNKGAANSNQPQHF. The chain is built from TRBV19 and TRBJ1-5; perhaps TRBD1 as D (5 bases). The DNA ends 3 residues before the CDR3 does, and the rest of the CDR3 is filled in from the germline J gene. Trimming left V 7 bases short and J 0 bases short, with 16 bases between. Germline CDR1 is LNHDA and CDR2 is SQIVND (reference sequence). The CDR3 consists of 16 residues.